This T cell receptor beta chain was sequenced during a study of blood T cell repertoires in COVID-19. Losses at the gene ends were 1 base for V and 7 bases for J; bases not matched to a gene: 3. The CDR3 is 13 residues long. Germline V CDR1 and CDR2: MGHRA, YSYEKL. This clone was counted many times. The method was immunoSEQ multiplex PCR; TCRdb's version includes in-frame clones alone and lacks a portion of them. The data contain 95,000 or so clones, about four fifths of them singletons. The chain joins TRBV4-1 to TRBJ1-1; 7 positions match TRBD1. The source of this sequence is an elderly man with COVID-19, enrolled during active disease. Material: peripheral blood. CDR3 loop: CASSQAWDSEAFF. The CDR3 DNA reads TGCGCCAGCAGCCAAGCCTGGGACAGTGAAGCTTTCTTT.